At least ten counts were recorded for the clone carrying this T cell receptor (beta chain). The iRepertoire nested amplicon-rescue multiplex PCR amplified TCR alpha and beta CDR3s from RNA. MiXCR, run by TCRdb on the multiplex PCR reads, gives a single entry per CDR3 protein. This sample carries some 110,000 distinct CDR3 sequences, around 23% of them seen once, and the ten largest clones take roughly 15%. The record originates from a study of glioma-infiltrating T cells. Per germline, CDR1 KGHDR and CDR2 SFDVKD. This CDR3 has 15 amino acids. V lost 3 bases and J 5 bases, leaving 12 bases between the germline ends.

The TCR sequence derives from a human donor with low-grade glioma or glioblastoma, undergoing nonglioma brain surgery, or in good health (not recorded which). The V gene is TRBV24-1, the J gene TRBJ2-2; a weak D match, TRBD1 (7 bases). Material: glioma tissue, nonneoplastic brain tissue, or PBMCs (not recorded which). The CDR3 reads CATSDQQGRTGELFF. DNA of the CDR3: TGTGCCACCAGTGATCAACAGGGGAGGACCGGGGAGCTGTTTTTT.